These T cell receptor beta chains were read from a single sample in a study of blood T cell repertoires in COVID-19. The repertoire was sequenced with immunoSEQ multiplex PCR; TCRdb's copy has only in-frame clones and lacks some. This repertoire shows about 340,000 clones, roughly nine tenths found once; its top ten account for about a fifth. The sample comprised PBMCs or T cells enriched from blood (not recorded which). These receptors were collected from a woman between 25 and 40 years old who had recovered from COVID-19. Both conserved end residues are part of each CDR3. A D gene is named only where the DNA matches it firmly. A clone size is listed for some rows: how often the clone was seen (once, few, many), or a class if it is expanded.

size: NA; J: TRBJ2-3; D: TRBD1; V: TRBV28; DNA: TGTGCCAGCAGTAGTGGACAGGGGGCAGATACGCAGTATTTT; CDR3: CASSSGQGADTQYF
size: few; J: TRBJ2-2; D: NA; V: TRBV27; DNA: TGTGCCAGCAGTTTTCTCACCGGGGAGCTGTTTTTT; CDR3: CASSFLTGELFF
size: NA; J: TRBJ1-1; D: TRBD1; V: TRBV4-3; DNA: TGCGCCAGCAGCCAAGGCAGGGGGACTCCTGAAGCTTTCTTT; CDR3: CASSQGRGTPEAFF
size: once; J: TRBJ1-6; D: NA; V: TRBV27; DNA: TGTGCCAGCAGTCCCACTACAGGGACGAATTCACCCCTCCACTTT; CDR3: CASSPTTGTNSPLHF
size: NA; J: TRBJ1-2; D: NA; V: TRBV19; DNA: TGTGCCAGTAGTAGAGGGCTGGCGCCTAACTATGGCTACACCTTC; CDR3: CASSRGLAPNYGYTF
size: NA; J: TRBJ2-5; D: NA; V: TRBV27; DNA: TGTGCCAGCAGTTTAATCCGGAGCTTCCAAGAGACCCAGTACTTC; CDR3: CASSLIRSFQETQYF
size: once; J: TRBJ2-2; D: TRBD2; V: TRBV19; DNA: TGTGCCAGTAAACTCCGACCTTTTAGCGTGGTAGCGGGAGGCAAGAACACCGGGGAGCTGTTTTTT; CDR3: CASKLRPFSVVAGGKNTGELFF
size: NA; J: TRBJ2-2; D: NA; V: TRBV12-3/TRBV12-4; DNA: TGTGCCAGCAGTTTTAGCGGGGAGCTGTTTTTT; CDR3: CASSFSGELFF
size: NA; J: TRBJ2-6; D: NA; V: TRBV4-2; DNA: TGTGCCAGCAGCCGCGGGGACGTCATCTCTGGGGCCAACGTCCTGACTTTC; CDR3: CASSRGDVISGANVLTF
size: NA; J: TRBJ1-1; D: NA; V: TRBV27; DNA: TGTGCCAGCAGTCTAGAGGGGGGGCTGAACACTGAAGCTTTCTTT; CDR3: CASSLEGGLNTEAFF
size: NA; J: TRBJ2-1; D: NA; V: TRBV7-9; DNA: TGTGCCAGCAAAAGCGGCCCCTACAATGAGCAGTTCTTC; CDR3: CASKSGPYNEQFF
size: NA; J: TRBJ2-1; D: TRBD2; V: TRBV5-1; DNA: TGCGCCAGCAGCTTGGTGGCGGGGGAGTCCTACAATGAGCAGTTCTTC; CDR3: CASSLVAGESYNEQFF
size: few; J: TRBJ2-7; D: NA; V: TRBV7-9; DNA: TGTGCCAGCAGCTTAAGAGTTAGTTACGAGCAGTACTTC; CDR3: CASSLRVSYEQYF
size: NA; J: TRBJ1-2; D: TRBD1; V: TRBV3-1/TRBV3-2; DNA: TGTGCCAGCAGCCAGAGGGGGCGGCATGGCTACACCTTC; CDR3: CASSQRGRHGYTF
size: NA; J: TRBJ2-4; D: TRBD1; V: TRBV18; DNA: TGTGCCAGCTCACCACCGGGACAGGGGATTCTAGCCAAAAACATTCAGTACTTC; CDR3: CASSPPGQGILAKNIQYF
size: NA; J: TRBJ1-2; D: TRBD1; V: TRBV7-3; DNA: TGTGCCAGCAGCTTAACAGACAGGGGGGACTATGGCTACACCTTC; CDR3: CASSLTDRGDYGYTF
size: NA; J: TRBJ2-1; D: TRBD2; V: TRBV5-1; DNA: TGCGCCAGCAGTCCTGGCGGGGGCTACAATGAGCAGTTCTTC; CDR3: CASSPGGGYNEQFF
size: NA; J: TRBJ2-3; D: TRBD2; V: TRBV7-2; DNA: TGTGCCAGCGTACTAGCGGGGGGTTCGGATACGCAGTATTTT; CDR3: CASVLAGGSDTQYF
size: NA; J: TRBJ1-1; D: NA; V: TRBV4-3; DNA: TGCGCCAGCAGCCAAGATATTCTAGGGAACACTGAAGCTTTCTTT; CDR3: CASSQDILGNTEAFF
size: few; J: TRBJ2-7; D: NA; V: TRBV7-2; DNA: TGTGCCAGCAGCCCCAGGGAGGAACACTACGAGCAGTACTTC; CDR3: CASSPREEHYEQYF
size: NA; J: TRBJ1-3; D: TRBD1; V: TRBV19; DNA: TGTGCCAGTAAAACAGGGGCCCTCTCTGGAAACACCATATATTTT; CDR3: CASKTGALSGNTIYF
size: NA; J: TRBJ2-1; D: TRBD1; V: TRBV5-4; DNA: TGTGCCAGCAGTGGACAGGGTTTGTACAATGAGCAGTTCTTC; CDR3: CASSGQGLYNEQFF
size: NA; J: TRBJ1-4; D: TRBD1; V: TRBV2; DNA: TGTGCCAGCAGTGATAGCAGGGGGCTGGAACTGTTTTTT; CDR3: CASSDSRGLELFF
size: NA; J: TRBJ1-2; D: NA; V: TRBV24-1; DNA: TGTGCCACCAGTGATTTTACCAGGGAAGGCTACACCTTC; CDR3: CATSDFTREGYTF
size: NA; J: TRBJ1-2; D: TRBD1; V: TRBV10-3; DNA: TGTGCCATCAGTCCCGGACAGGTGGCACCCGGGGCGCTTAACTATGGCTACACCTTC; CDR3: CAISPGQVAPGALNYGYTF
size: NA; J: TRBJ2-5; D: NA; V: TRBV7-2; DNA: TGTGCCAGCAGCACTAGCTGGGCGGGGACCCAGTACTTC; CDR3: CASSTSWAGTQYF
size: NA; J: TRBJ2-5; D: TRBD2; V: TRBV7-2; DNA: TGTGCCAGCAGCTTCGTGGCGGGAGCGGAGACCCAGTACTTC; CDR3: CASSFVAGAETQYF
size: NA; J: TRBJ2-1; D: TRBD2; V: TRBV19; DNA: TGTGCCAGTAGTACAGGACTAGCGGTTAGCTCCTACAATGAGCAGTTCTTC; CDR3: CASSTGLAVSSYNEQFF
size: NA; J: TRBJ1-2; D: NA; V: TRBV5-1; DNA: TGCGCCAGCAGCCGTCTCCCCAGGGTCGACGGGGGCTACACCTTC; CDR3: CASSRLPRVDGGYTF
size: NA; J: TRBJ1-2; D: NA; V: TRBV29-1; DNA: TGCAGCGTTGGGGCAGGGGAACCCTATGGCTACACCTTC; CDR3: CSVGAGEPYGYTF
size: NA; J: TRBJ2-3; D: TRBD2; V: TRBV5-1; DNA: TGCGCCAGCAGCTACGGGGGGACGAGCACAGATACGCAGTATTTT; CDR3: CASSYGGTSTDTQYF
size: NA; J: TRBJ1-3; D: TRBD1; V: TRBV15; DNA: TGTGCCACCAGCAGCGGGACAGGCGGACTTTTCTCTGGAAACACCATATATTTT; CDR3: CATSSGTGGLFSGNTIYF
size: NA; J: TRBJ1-1; D: NA; V: TRBV5-6; DNA: TGTGCCAGCAGCTTGGTAGGGGCCCGCCCTGAAGCTTTCTTT; CDR3: CASSLVGARPEAFF